This T cell receptor beta chain was retrieved from a study of shared clonotypes between healthy human individuals. Points from the study as a whole: For sorted subsets, rarefaction showed incomplete sequencing despite large depth.

Only CD45RO-negative cells positively selected for CCR7 counted as naive CD8 cells, so terminally differentiated effector memory CD45RA+ cells were excluded. CDR3 length: 20 amino acids. V dropped 0 bases and J dropped 0; count of bases not matched to a gene: 11. The V gene's germline CDR1 is LGHNA and CDR2 YSLEER. About this clone itself: Its antigen is not known.

Measured with immunoSEQ multiplex PCR; TCRdb has only the in-frame clones, and not every one. In the table there are roughly 890,000 clones, 85% to 95% of which are singletons. The TCR originated in a man aged 25-45 years in good health. The sample consisted of naive CD8+ T cells sorted from blood. The chain couples TRBV4-3 to TRBJ2-7, with TRBD2 identical over 13 bases. CDR3 bases: TGCGCCAGCAGCCAAGAGGGGCGAGGACTAGCGGGAGTCTCCTCCTACGAGCAGTACTTC. Its translation is CASSQEGRGLAGVSSYEQYF.